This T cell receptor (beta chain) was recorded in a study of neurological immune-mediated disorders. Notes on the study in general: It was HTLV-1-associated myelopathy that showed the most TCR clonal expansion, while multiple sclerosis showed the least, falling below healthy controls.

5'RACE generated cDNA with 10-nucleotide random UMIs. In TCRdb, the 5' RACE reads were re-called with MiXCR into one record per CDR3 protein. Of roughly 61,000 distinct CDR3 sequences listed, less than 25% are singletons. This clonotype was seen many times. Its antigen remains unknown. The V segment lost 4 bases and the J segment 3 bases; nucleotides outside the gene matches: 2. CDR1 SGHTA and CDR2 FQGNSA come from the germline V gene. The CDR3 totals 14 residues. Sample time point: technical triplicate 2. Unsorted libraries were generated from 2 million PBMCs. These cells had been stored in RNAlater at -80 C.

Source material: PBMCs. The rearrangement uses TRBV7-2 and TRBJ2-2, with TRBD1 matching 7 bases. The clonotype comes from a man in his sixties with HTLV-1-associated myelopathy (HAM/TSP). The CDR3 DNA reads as TGTGCCAGCAGCTCACAGGGGTACACCGGGGAGCTGTTTTTT. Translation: CASSSQGYTGELFF.